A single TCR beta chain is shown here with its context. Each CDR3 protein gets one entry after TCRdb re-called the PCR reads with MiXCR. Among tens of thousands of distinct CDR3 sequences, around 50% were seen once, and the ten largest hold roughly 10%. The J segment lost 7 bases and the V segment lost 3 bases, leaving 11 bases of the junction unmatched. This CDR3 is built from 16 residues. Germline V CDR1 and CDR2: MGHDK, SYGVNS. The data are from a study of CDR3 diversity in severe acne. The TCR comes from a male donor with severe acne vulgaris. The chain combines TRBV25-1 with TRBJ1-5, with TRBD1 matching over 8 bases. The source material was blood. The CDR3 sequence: CASSDSAGQGDQPQHF. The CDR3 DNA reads TGTGCCAGCAGTGACAGCGCCGGACAGGGAGACCAGCCCCAGCATTTT.